One and the same sample provided the 9 T cell receptor beta chains below, sequenced in a study of blood T cell repertoires in COVID-19 (dated by TCRdb to the early 2020s). The library was made by the immunoSEQ multiplex PCR assay. Not all clones reach the TCRdb copy of this immuneACCESS table, which keeps in-frame sequences only. Checked studies attribute under half of the gap to unresolved V genes and leave the rest unexplained. Here the sample has roughly 200,000 clones; approximately 81% occur a single time. The top ten hold 15% to 20% of the sample. Sequenced input: peripheral blood. The receptor source for this set is a woman over 75 with active or convalescent COVID-19.

The chain carries TRBV18 and TRBJ1-1; 7 nucleotides line up with TRBD1. The germline V gene has CDR1 KGHSH and CDR2 LQKENI. V lost 6 bases to trimming and J lost 0 bases; unmatched junction nucleotides: 16. The CDR3 has 18 amino acids. The CDR3, as DNA: TGTGCCAGCTCCCAAACCCGCCCTCTAGACAGGGTGAACACTGAAGCTTTCTTT. This codes for CASSQTRPLDRVNTEAFF.

This clone is a singleton in its sample. The J gene is TRBJ2-7, the V gene TRBV5-6, with D maybe TRBD1 (6 bases). Germline V gene lookup returns CDR1 SGHDT and CDR2 YYEEEE. This CDR3 is built from 15 residues. V gave up 4 bases and J gave up 2 bases, with 16 bases separating them. The CDR3 region is CASSIPGHGAYEQYF. In DNA, the CDR3 is TGTGCCAGCAGCATCCCGGGACACGGGGCCTACGAGCAGTACTTC.

This clone was picked up a small number of times. The chain employs TRBV5-6 and TRBJ2-3, with 10 positions matching TRBD2. There are 17 residues in the CDR3. V lost 7 bases and J lost 0; bases outside the gene matches: 11. CDR1 SGHDT and CDR2 YYEEEE come from the germline V gene. As DNA, the CDR3 is TGTGCCAGCGGTGCTAGCGGGAGCTTCCTAAGCACAGATACGCAGTATTTT. Its translation: CASGASGSFLSTDTQYF.

This clone occurred a few times. The V gene is TRBV4-1, the J gene TRBJ1-2; D gene ambiguous. The CDR3 has 12 residues. The germline V gene has CDR1 MGHRA and CDR2 YSYEKL. V was pared by 1 base and J by 3 bases, with 3 bases between. This chain's CDR3 is CASSQVDYGYTF. Written as DNA, the CDR3 is TGCGCCAGCAGCCAAGTAGACTATGGCTACACCTTC.

This sequence joins TRBV18 and TRBJ2-7; 7 bases are a match to TRBD1. CDR3 length: 14 residues. V lost 5 bases to trimming and J lost 2 bases; unmatched junction nucleotides: 6. Germline V gives CDR1 KGHSH, CDR2 LQKENI. The CDR3 is CASSNLGQTYEQYF. The CDR3 DNA reads TGTGCCAGCTCAAACCTGGGACAGACCTACGAGCAGTACTTC.

The chain is built from TRBV3-1 (or the pseudogene TRBV3-2) and TRBJ2-1; 7 bases align to TRBD1. Trimming took 3 bases from V and 2 from J; bases not matched to a gene: 7. CDR1 LGHDT and CDR2 YNNKEL come from the germline V gene (reference sequence). This CDR3 has 16 residues. CDR3: CASSQYQGETYNEQFF. The CDR3, as DNA: TGTGCCAGCAGCCAGTACCAGGGGGAAACCTACAATGAGCAGTTCTTC.

In the case of this clone: The identical CDR3 is also encoded by other nucleotide sequences in the sample. J is TRBJ1-1 and V is TRBV2, with unresolved D. V dropped 3 bases and J dropped 0 bases, with 8 bases sitting between them. The germline CDR1 and CDR2 sequences are SNHLY and FYNNEI. The CDR3 sequence is 14 residues long. Here the CDR3 reads CASSEGRLNTEAFF. CDR3 DNA sequence: TGTGCCAGCAGTGAGGGCAGGCTGAACACTGAAGCTTTCTTT. Based on the CDR3 plus reference TRBV2 and TRBJ1-1, the full variable domain is EPEVTQTPSHQVTQMGQEVILRCVPISNHLYFYWYRQILGQKVEFLVSFYNNEISEKSEIFDDQFSVERPDGSNFTLKIRSTKLEDSAMYFCASSEGRLNTEAFFGQGTRLTVV.

The chain recombines TRBV19 with TRBJ1-5; 7 bases align to TRBD1. With V trimmed by 3 bases and J by 0 bases, 8 bases remained unmatched. This CDR3 comprises 17 residues. CDR1 is LNHDA and CDR2 is SQIVND in the germline V gene (reference sequence). CDR3 DNA: TGTGCCAGTAGTATTCGGGACAGAGGTTTTAGCAATCAGCCCCAGCATTTT. Encoded protein: CASSIRDRGFSNQPQHF. The full variable domain, completed using reference TRBV19 and TRBJ1-5, is DGGITQSPKYLFRKEGQNVTLSCEQNLNHDAMYWYRQDPGQGLRLIYYSQIVNDFQKGDIAEGYSVSREKKESFPLTVTSAQKNPTAFYLCASSIRDRGFSNQPQHFGDGTRLSIL.

The chain combines TRBV5-6 with TRBJ1-4; 8 bases are a match to TRBD1. With V trimmed by 0 bases and J by 8 bases, 9 bases remained unmatched. CDR1 and CDR2 (germline): SGHDT, YYEEEE. This CDR3 comprises 16 residues. The CDR3 bases are TGTGCCAGCAGCTTGGGTTCTGGGACAGGAGTGGAAAAACTGTTTTTT. Protein: CASSLGSGTGVEKLFF.